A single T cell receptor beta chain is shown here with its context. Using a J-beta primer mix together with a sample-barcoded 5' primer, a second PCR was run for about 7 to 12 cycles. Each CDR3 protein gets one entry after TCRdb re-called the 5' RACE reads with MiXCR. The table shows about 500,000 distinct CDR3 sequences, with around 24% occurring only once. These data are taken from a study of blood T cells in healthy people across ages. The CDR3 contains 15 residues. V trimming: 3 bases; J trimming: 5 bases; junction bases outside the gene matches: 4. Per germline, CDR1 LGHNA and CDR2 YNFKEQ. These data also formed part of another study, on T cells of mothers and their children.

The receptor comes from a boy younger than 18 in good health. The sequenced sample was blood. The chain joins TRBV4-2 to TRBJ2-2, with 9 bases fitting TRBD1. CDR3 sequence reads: CASSHGQGWTGELFF. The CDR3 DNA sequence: TGTGCCAGCAGCCACGGACAGGGGTGGACCGGGGAGCTGTTTTTT.